One sample yielded the 3 T cell receptor beta chains listed below, sequenced in a study of blood T cells in healthy people across ages. The use of a sample-barcoded 5' primer and a J-beta primer mix characterized a second PCR of about 7 to 12 cycles. MiXCR was run by TCRdb on the 5' RACE reads, yielding one entry per CDR3 protein. The sample has more than 1,000,000 distinct CDR3 sequences, approximately 26% seen once; the top ten hold less than 0.85%. A further study also used this sample, focusing on T cells of mothers and their children.

Specimen: blood. All receptors derive from a girl aged 2 to 10 in good health.

This chain uses TRBV4-1 with TRBJ1-4, with D unresolved. Germline V lookup: CDR1 MGHRA, CDR2 YSYEKL. V was trimmed by 4 bases and J by 6 bases, leaving 12 bases between them. This CDR3 is built from 14 residues. The CDR3 nucleotides read TGCGCCAGCAGCCTGGTCCCCCGTTATGAAAAACTGTTTTTT. It yields the protein CASSLVPRYEKLFF.

The rearrangement joins TRBV5-1 to TRBJ2-5, with TRBD2 identical over 13 bases. The end of the DNA is better explained by TRBJ2-1, so the J call may be wrong. CDR3 size: 15 residues. Germline CDR1 SGHRS, CDR2 YFSETQ. The CDR3 DNA is TGCGCCAGCACCTGGACTAGCGGGAGTGTAGGGGAGCAGTTCTTC. Protein: CASTWTSGSVGEQFF.

This clonotype was seen only a few times. V gene TRBV5-5 combines with J gene TRBJ2-7; D might be TRBD2 (6 bases). Germline V gene data show CDR1 as SGHKS and CDR2 as YYEKEE (reference sequence). The V end was cut by 10 bases, the J end by 0 bases, with 14 bases between. The CDR3 is made up of 13 amino acids. This CDR3 reads CAGRSRSSYEQYF. Here the CDR3 DNA reads TGTGCCGGGAGGAGTAGAAGCTCCTACGAGCAGTACTTC.